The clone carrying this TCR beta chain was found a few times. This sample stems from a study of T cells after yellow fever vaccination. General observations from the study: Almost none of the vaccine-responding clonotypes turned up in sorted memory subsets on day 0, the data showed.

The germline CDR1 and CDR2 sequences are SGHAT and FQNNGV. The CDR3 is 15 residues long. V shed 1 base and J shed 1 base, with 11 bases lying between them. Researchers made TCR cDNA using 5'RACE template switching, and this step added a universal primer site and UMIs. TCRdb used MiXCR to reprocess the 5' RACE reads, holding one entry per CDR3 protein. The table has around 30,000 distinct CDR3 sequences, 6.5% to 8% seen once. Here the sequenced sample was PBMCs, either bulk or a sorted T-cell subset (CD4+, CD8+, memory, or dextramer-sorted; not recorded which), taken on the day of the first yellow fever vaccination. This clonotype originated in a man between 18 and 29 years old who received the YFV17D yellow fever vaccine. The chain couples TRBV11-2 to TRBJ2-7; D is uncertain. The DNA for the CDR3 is TGTGCCAGCAGCTTAGCCGCGACCCCGTCCTACGAGCAGTACGTC. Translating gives CASSLAATPSYEQYV.